The present TCR beta chain was sequenced within a study of shared clonotypes between healthy human individuals. Study as a whole: Each donor contributed plates that comprised three CD4 naive, three CD4 memory, two CD8 naive and one CD8 memory.

Here immunoSEQ multiplex PCR was the method, and the copy in TCRdb shows in-frame clones only, minus some. Here the sample spans nearly 2 million clones, approximately 94% being singletons. Terminally differentiated effector memory CD45RA+ cells were excluded from the naive CD8 cells, which were CD45RO-negative and positively selected for CCR7. The CDR3 consists of 15 residues. V shed 5 bases, J shed 5 bases, and the junction held 9 bases outside the gene matches. Germline values: CDR1 MNHEY, CDR2 SVGAGI. This TCR came from a man aged 18 to 29 in good health. V usage is TRBV6-5 and J usage is TRBJ2-7; 10 bases agree with TRBD2. The specimen was naive CD8+ T cells sorted from blood. The CDR3 coding sequence is TGTGCCAGCAGTCCCCCAGCGGGAGGGCCCCACGAGCAGTACTTC. It yields the protein CASSPPAGGPHEQYF.